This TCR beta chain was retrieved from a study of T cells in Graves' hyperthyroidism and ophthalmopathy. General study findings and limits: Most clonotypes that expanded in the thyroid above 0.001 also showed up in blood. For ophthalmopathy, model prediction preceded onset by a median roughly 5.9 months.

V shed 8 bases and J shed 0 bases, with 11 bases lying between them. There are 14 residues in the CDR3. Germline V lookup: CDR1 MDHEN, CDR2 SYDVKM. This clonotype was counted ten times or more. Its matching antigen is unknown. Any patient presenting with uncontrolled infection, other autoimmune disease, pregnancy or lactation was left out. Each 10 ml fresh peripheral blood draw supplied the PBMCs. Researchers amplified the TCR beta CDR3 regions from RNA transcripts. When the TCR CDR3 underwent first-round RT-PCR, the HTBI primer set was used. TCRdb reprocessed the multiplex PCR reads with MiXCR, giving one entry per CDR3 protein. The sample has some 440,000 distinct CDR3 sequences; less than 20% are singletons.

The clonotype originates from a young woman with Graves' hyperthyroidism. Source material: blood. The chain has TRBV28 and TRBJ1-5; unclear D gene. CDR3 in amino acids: CASGRTVSNQPQHF. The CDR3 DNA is TGTGCCAGCGGACGGACGGTTAGCAATCAGCCCCAGCATTTT.